This TCR beta chain was profiled in a study of human T cells and chemical hapten exposure. Specified time point: pre-sensitization, week 0. Treatment described: therapeutic diphenylcyclopropenone sensitization with weekly scalp DPC. This clonotype was picked up a small number of times. V lost 0 bases, J lost 3 bases, and 3 bases stayed unmatched. The CDR3 length is 15 residues. Germline assignment: CDR1 LGHNA and CDR2 YNFKEQ. A single record per CDR3 protein comes from TCRdb applying MiXCR to the RACE reads. The sample includes around 42,000 distinct CDR3 sequences, around 11% of them seen just once. V usage is TRBV4-2 and J usage is TRBJ2-7, with 9 bases lining up with TRBD2. The sequence came from a woman in her 30s with alopecia areata. Some clones in this sample may be carry-over from other donors' samples. The sample consisted of whole blood, taken in connection with sensitization to the hapten diphenylcyclopropenone (DPC). CDR3 bases: TGTGCCAGCAGCCAAGAATCACTAGCGGGCTACGAGCAGTACTTC. It yields the protein CASSQESLAGYEQYF.